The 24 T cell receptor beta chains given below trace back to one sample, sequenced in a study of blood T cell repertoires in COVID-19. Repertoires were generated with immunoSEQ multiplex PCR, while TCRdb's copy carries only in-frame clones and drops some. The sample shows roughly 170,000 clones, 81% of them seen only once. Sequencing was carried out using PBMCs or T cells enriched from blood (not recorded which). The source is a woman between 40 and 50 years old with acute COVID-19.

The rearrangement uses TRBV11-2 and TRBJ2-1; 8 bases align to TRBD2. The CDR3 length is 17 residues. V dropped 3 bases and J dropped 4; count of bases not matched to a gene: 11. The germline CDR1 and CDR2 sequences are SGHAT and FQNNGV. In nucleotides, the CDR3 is TGTGCCAGCAGCTTGACCCCATCTAGCGGGCATTACAATGAGCAGTTCTTC. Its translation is CASSLTPSSGHYNEQFF.

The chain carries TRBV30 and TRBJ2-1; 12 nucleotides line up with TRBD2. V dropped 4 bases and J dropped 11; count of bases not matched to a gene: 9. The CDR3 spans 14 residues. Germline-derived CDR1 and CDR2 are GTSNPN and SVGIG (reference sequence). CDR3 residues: CAWKPGLAGTQQFF. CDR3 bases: TGTGCCTGGAAGCCAGGACTAGCGGGAACCCAGCAGTTCTTC.

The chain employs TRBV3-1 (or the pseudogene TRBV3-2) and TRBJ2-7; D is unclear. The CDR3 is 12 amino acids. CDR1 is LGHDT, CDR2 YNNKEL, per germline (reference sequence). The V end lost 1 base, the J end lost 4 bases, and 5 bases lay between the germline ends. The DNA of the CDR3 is TGTGCCAGCAGCCAAGGCGTGTACGAGCAGTACTTC. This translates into CASSQGVYEQYF.

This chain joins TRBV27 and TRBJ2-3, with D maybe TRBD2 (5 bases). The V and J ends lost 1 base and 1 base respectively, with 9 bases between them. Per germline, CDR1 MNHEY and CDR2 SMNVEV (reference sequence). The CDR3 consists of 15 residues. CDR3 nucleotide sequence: TGTGCCAGCAGTTTATTTGAGGGAGGCACAGATACGCAGTATTTT. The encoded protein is CASSLFEGGTDTQYF.

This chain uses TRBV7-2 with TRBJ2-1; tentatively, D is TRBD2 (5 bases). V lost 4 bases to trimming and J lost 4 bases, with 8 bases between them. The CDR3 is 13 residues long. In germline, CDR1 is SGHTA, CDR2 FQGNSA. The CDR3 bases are TGTGCCAGCAGCTCGACTAATTACAATGAGCAGTTCTTC. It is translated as CASSSTNYNEQFF.

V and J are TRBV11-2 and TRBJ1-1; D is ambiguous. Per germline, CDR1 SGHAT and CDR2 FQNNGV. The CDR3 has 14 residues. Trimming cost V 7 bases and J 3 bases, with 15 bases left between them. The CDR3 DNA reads TGTGCCAGCACCGGAAAGGAAGGAGACACTGAAGCTTTCTTT. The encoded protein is CASTGKEGDTEAFF.

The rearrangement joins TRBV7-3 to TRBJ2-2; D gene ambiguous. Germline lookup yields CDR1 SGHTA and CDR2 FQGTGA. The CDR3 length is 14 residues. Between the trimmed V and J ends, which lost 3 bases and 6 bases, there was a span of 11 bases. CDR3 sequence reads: CASSLAGRAGELFF. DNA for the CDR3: TGTGCCAGCAGCTTGGCTGGGCGAGCCGGGGAGCTGTTTTTT.

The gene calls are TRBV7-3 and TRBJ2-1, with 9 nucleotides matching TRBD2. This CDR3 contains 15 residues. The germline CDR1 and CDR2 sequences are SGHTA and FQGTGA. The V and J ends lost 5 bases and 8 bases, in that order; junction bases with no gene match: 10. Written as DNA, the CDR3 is TGTGCCAGCAGCCCTCGTGGGCGGGAGGGGGATGAGCAGTTCTTC. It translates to CASSPRGREGDEQFF. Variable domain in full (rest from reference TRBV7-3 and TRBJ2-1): GAGVSQTPSNKVTEKGKYVELRCDPISGHTALYWYRQSLGQGPEFLIYFQGTGAADDSGLPNDRFFAVRPEGSVSTLKIQRTERGDSAVYLCASSPRGREGDEQFFGPGTRLTVL.

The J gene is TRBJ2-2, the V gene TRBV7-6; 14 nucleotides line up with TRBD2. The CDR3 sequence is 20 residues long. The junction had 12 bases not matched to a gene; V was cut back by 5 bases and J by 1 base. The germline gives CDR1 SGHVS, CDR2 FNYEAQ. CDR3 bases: TGTGCCAGCAGCCCCCGGCTCGGGACTAGCGGGAGAGGGAACACCGGGGAGCTGTTTTTT. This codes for CASSPRLGTSGRGNTGELFF.

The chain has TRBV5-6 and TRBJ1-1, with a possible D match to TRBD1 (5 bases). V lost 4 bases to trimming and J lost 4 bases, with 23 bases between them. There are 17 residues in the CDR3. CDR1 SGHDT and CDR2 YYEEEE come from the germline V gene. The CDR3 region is CASSPESGARSGTEAFF. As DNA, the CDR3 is TGTGCCAGCAGCCCCGAATCTGGGGCTAGAAGTGGCACTGAAGCTTTCTTT.

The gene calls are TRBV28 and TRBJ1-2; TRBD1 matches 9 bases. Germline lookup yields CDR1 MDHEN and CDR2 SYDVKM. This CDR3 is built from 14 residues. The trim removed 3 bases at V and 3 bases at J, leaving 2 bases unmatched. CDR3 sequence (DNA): TGTGCCAGCAGTTTGAGGACAGGGGACTATGGCTACACCTTC. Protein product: CASSLRTGDYGYTF.

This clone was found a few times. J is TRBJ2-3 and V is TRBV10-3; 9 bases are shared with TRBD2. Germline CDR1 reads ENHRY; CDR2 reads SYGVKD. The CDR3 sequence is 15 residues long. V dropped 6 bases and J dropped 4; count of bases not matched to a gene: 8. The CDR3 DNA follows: TGTGCCATCAGCAAAGGGACTAGCAGCCCAGATACGCAGTATTTT. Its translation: CAISKGTSSPDTQYF.

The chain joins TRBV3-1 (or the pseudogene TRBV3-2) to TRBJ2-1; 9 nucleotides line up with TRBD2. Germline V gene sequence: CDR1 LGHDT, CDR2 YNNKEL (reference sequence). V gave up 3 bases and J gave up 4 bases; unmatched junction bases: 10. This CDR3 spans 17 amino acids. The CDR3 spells CASSHLSGGDGYNEQFF. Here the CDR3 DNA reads TGTGCCAGCAGCCACCTTAGCGGGGGAGATGGATACAATGAGCAGTTCTTC.

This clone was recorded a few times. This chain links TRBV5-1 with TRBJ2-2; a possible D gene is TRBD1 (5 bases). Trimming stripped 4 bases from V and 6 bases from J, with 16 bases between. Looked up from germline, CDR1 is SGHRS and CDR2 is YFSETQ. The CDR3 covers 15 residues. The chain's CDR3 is CASSTQGGQAGELFF. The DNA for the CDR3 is TGCGCCAGCAGCACTCAGGGCGGTCAGGCCGGGGAGCTGTTTTTT.

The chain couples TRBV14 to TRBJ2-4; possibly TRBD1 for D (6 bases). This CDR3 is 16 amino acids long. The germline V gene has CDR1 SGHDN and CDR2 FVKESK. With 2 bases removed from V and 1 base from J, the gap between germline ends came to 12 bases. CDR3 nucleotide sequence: TGTGCCAGCAGCCAATCTCAGGGGAAGGCCAAAAACATTCAGTACTTC. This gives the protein CASSQSQGKAKNIQYF.

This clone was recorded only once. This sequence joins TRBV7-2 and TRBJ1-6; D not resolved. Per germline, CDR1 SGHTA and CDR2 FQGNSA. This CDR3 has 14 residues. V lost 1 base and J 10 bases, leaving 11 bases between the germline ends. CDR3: CASSLVAVTSPLHF. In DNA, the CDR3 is TGTGCCAGCAGCTTAGTGGCAGTAACCTCACCCCTCCACTTT. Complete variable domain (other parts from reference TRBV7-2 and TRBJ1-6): GAGVSQSPSNKVTEKGKDVELRCDPISGHTALYWYRQSLGQGLEFLIYFQGNSAPDKSGLPSDRFSAERTGGSVSTLTIQRTQQEDSAVYLCASSLVAVTSPLHFGNGTRLTVT.

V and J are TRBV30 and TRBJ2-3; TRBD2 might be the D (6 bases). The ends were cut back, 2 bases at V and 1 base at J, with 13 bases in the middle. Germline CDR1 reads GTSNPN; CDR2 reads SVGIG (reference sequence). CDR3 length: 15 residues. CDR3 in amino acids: CAWSSLALRTDTQYF. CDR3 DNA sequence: TGTGCCTGGAGTAGTCTAGCGCTACGCACAGATACGCAGTATTTT.

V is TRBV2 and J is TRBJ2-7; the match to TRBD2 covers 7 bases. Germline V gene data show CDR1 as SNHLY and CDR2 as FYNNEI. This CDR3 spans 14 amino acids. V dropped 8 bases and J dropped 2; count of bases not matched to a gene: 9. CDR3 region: CASLRRELAYEQYV. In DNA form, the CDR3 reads TGTGCCAGCCTAAGGCGGGAGTTAGCCTACGAGCAGTACGTC.

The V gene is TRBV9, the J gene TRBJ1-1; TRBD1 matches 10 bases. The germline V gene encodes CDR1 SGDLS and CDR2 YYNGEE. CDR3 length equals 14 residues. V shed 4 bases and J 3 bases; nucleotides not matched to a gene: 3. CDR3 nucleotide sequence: TGTGCCAGCAGCAGAGGGACAGGGGACACTGAAGCTTTCTTT. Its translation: CASSRGTGDTEAFF.

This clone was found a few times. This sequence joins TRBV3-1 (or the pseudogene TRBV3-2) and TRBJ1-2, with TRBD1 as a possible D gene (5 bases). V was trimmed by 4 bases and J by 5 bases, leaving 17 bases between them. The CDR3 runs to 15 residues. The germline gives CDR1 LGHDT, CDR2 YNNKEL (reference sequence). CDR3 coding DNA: TGTGCCAGCAGCCTTCGGGACCACGGGAGATATGGCTACACCTTC. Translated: CASSLRDHGRYGYTF.

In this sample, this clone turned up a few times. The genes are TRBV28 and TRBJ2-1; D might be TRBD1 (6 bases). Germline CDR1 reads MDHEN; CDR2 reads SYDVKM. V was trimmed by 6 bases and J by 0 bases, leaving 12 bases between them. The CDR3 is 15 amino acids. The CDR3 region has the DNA TGTGCCAGCAGGCAAACAGGGAGCTCCTACAATGAGCAGTTCTTC. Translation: CASRQTGSSYNEQFF.

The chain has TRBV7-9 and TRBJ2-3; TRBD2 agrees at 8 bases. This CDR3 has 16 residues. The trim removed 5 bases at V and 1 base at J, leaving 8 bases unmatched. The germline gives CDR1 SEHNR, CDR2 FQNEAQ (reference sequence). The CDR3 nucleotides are TGTGCCAGCAGCCGGCGGGGGGCCGAGGGCACAGATACGCAGTATTTT. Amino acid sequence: CASSRRGAEGTDTQYF.

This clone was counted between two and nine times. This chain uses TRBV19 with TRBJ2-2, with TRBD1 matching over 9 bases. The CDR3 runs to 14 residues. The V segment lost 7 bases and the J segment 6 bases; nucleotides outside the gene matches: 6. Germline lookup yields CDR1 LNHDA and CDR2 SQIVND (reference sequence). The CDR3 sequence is CASNPGQGPGELFF. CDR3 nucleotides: TGTGCCAGTAACCCGGGACAGGGTCCCGGGGAGCTGTTTTTT.

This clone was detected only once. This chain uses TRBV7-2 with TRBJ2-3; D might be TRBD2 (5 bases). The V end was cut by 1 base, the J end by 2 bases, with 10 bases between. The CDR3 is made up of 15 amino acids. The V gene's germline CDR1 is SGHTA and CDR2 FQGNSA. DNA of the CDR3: TGTGCCAGCAGCTTAGACGCGGGTTCCACAGATACGCAGTATTTT. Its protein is CASSLDAGSTDTQYF.